This T cell receptor (beta chain) came from a study of T cells in Graves' hyperthyroidism and ophthalmopathy (dated by TCRdb to between 2019 and 2020). With regard to the full study: Peripheral blood was sampled at the time of initial diagnosis, prior to any treatment. Whether ophthalmopathy could be predicted prospectively was tested in an independent validation cohort made up of 18 to 20 hyperthyroidism patients plus 17 patients who later progressed to ophthalmopathy. After blood sampling, hyperthyroidism patients were treated with methimazole at a starting dose of 30 mg daily, and ophthalmopathy patients were treated with high-dose intravenous methylprednisolone. A discovery cohort of approximately 97 patients, approximately 44 with Graves' ophthalmopathy and over 55 with stable Graves' hyperthyroidism, was used to find distinguishing TCR V-J signatures. According to the paper, TCR Vbeta CDR3 sequencing was carried out on 135 peripheral blood samples, which came from under 50 ophthalmopathy, 75 to 80 hyperthyroidism and roughly 17 progressor patients. Thyroid tissue and blood T-cell repertoires from over 5 Graves' hyperthyroidism patients were also compared in the study. For training and testing, the 100 or so patients in the discovery cohort were randomly divided in a 7:3 ratio.

The CDR3 sequence holds 16 residues, the cysteine and phenylalanine included. The only DNA kept is the CDR3, 48 bases in frame from the first base. From the germline V gene (reference sequence), CDR1 is DFQATT and CDR2 is SNEGSKA. Relative to germline, V is 3 bases shorter and J is 0 bases shorter, with 16 bases between their ends. This clonotype was recorded many times. The antigen it binds to is not known. The record has no base qualities; no much larger clone is one base away. TCR beta CDR3 regions were amplified from RNA transcripts. The first round of RT-PCR for the TCR CDR3 was performed with the HTBI primer set and the Qiagen OneStep RT-PCR kit. Libraries were constructed in a second round of multiplex PCR, after which size selection and purification were performed. The libraries were sequenced on an Illumina HiSeq2000 using paired-end 100 bp reads. The authors' analysis ran thus. SOAPnuke was used to process the raw data, with reads discarded if the reads contained adapters or uncalled bases, had a mean Phred below 15, or lacked an exact constant-primer or identifier match. High-quality paired reads were merged with COPE v1.2.5, and unique nucleotide sequences were defined as clonotypes. Clonotypes were aligned to IMGT TRBV, TRBD and TRBJ reference segments using MiTCR v1.1. The analysis was restricted to V-J combinations with a frequency above 0.0001, which together covered 99.2% of the repertoires. The TCS score was defined as the ratio of F50 (clonal expansion) to E x V (chaos), calculated using BLOSUM62-based TCRdist between CDR3 peptides within each V-J. Welch's t-statistics and random forest reduced 500 to 650 V-J features to some 14, which were used in a naive Bayes classifier (R e1071). Using fastp trimming at Q25 and MiXCR clonotype assembly, TCRdb reanalyzed the public sequencing data and kept in-frame beta chains. Here each entry gathers all rows of one CDR3 protein and keeps the most common genes and DNA. The V and J calls and clone size are TCRdb's, not the authors'. The sample table holds some 270,000 distinct CDR3 sequences, of which about an eighth were seen once. The ten largest clonotypes hold 7.8% of the sample.

Hyperthyroidism patients were newly diagnosed, had a disease duration of under 2 months, and were aged 18 to 65 years. Patients with uncontrolled infections, other autoimmune diseases, pregnancy or lactation were excluded. Diagnoses were based on clinical symptoms, serum thyroxine and TRAb, thyroid ultrasound and orbital computed tomography. Blood from progressor patients was collected at the time of first diagnosis with hyperthyroidism, before any ophthalmopathy symptoms had appeared. PBMCs were separated from around 9.1 ml of fresh peripheral blood using Ficoll-Paque density gradient centrifugation. Patients classed as progressors first received a Graves' hyperthyroidism diagnosis and then went on to develop ophthalmopathy during follow-up. Trizol reagent was used to extract total RNA, and RNA quality was then checked on an Agilent 2100 Bioanalyzer. General conclusions and limits of the study: Most expanded thyroid clonotypes (frequency above 0.001) were also found in blood, which suggests that blood repertoires may mirror thyroid immune responses. A model built on a 13 V-J signature distinguished ophthalmopathy from stable hyperthyroidism, reaching approximately 89% sensitivity and about 81% specificity in cross-validation and 80%/75% in testing. During validation, the model predicted progression to ophthalmopathy a median of around six months ahead of onset, with around 71% sensitivity and 72% to 85% specificity. No statistical method was used to fix the sample size in advance, and group allocation was not hidden from the investigators.

Source material: blood. This receptor chain uses TRBV20-1 and TRBJ2-3; possibly the D gene is TRBD2, per 8 matching bases. The clonotype originates from a woman aged 25 to 45 with Graves' hyperthyroidism that later progressed to Graves' ophthalmopathy. The CDR3 loop reads CSASRGTRLSTDTQYF. The DNA is TGCAGTGCTAGCAGGGGGACTAGATTAAGCACAGATACGCAGTATTTT.